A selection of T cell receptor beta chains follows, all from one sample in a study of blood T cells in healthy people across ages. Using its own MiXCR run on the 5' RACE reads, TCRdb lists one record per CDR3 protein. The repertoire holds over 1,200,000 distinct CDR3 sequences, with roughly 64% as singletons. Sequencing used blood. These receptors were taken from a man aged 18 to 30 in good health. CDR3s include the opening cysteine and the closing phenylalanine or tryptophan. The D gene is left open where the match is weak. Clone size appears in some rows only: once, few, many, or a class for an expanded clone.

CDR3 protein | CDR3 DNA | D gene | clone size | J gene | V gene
CASGSGAGYEQYF | TGTGCCAGCGGCTCAGGAGCGGGATACGAGCAGTACTTC | TRBD2 | NA | TRBJ2-7 | TRBV7-9
CASSCLGGTEAFF | TGCGCCAGCAGCTGTCTGGGTGGCACTGAAGCTTTCTTT | NA | once | TRBJ1-1 | TRBV5-1
CASSLGVDTDEQFF | TGCGCCAGCAGCTTGGGAGTAGATACAGATGAGCAGTTCTTC | NA | few | TRBJ2-1 | TRBV5-1
CASSQAGGQYF | TGCGCCAGCAGCCAAGCCGGGGGGCAGTATTTT | NA | few | TRBJ2-3 | TRBV4-1
CASSQGFGGETQYF | TGCGCCAGCAGCCAAGGGTTTGGAGGGGAGACCCAGTACTTC | NA | few | TRBJ2-5 | TRBV4-1
CASSLGTQQDTQYF | TGCGCCAGCAGCTTAGGGACTCAACAGGATACGCAGTATTTT | NA | NA | TRBJ2-3 | TRBV5-1
CASSPESGEGYGYTF | TGTGCCAGCAGCCCCGAGAGCGGGGAAGGGTATGGCTACACCTTC | NA | NA | TRBJ1-2 | TRBV7-6
CSAVDRFGTANEKLFF | TGCAGTGCCGTAGACCGTTTCGGGACAGCTAATGAAAAACTGTTTTTT | TRBD1 | few | TRBJ1-4 | TRBV20-1
CAAELAGKQFF | TGTGCCGCAGAGCTAGCGGGAAAGCAGTTCTTC | TRBD2 | NA | TRBJ2-1 | TRBV2
CASSFRDGQETQYF | TGTGCCAGCAGTTTCCGGGACGGACAAGAGACCCAGTACTTC | NA | few | TRBJ2-5 | TRBV12-3/TRBV12-4
CASSHGLAGGPGNEQFF | TGTGCCAGCAGCCATGGACTAGCGGGAGGGCCGGGCAATGAGCAGTTCTTC | TRBD2 | once | TRBJ2-1 | TRBV11-2